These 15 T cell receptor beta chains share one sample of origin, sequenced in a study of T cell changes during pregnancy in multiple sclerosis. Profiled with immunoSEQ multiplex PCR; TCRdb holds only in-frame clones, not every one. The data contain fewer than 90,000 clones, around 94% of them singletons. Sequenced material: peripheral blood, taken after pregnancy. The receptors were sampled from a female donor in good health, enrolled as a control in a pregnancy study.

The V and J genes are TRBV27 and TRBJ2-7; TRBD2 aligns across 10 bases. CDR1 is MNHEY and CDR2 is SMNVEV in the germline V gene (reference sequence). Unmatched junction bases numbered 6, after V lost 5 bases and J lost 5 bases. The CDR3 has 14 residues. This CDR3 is CASSLLAGSHEQYF. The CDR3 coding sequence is TGTGCCAGCAGTCTACTAGCGGGATCCCACGAGCAGTACTTC.

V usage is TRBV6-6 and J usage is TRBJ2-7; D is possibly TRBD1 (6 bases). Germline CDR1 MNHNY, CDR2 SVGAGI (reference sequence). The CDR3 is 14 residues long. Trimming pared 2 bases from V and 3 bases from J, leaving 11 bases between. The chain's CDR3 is CASSYGQLYYEQYF. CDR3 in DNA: TGTGCCAGCAGTTACGGACAGCTTTACTACGAGCAGTACTTC.

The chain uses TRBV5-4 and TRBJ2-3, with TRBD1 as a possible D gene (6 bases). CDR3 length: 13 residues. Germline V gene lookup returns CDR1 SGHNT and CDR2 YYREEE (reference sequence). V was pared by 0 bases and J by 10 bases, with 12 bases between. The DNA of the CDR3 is TGTGCCAGCAGCTTGGATTCGGCAGGGGCGCAGTATTTT. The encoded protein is CASSLDSAGAQYF.

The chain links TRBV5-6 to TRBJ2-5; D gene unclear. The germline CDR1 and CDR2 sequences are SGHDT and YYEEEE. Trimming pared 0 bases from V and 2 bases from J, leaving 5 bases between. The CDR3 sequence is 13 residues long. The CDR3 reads CASSLVSQETQYF. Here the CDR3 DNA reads TGTGCCAGCAGCTTGGTTTCACAAGAGACCCAGTACTTC.

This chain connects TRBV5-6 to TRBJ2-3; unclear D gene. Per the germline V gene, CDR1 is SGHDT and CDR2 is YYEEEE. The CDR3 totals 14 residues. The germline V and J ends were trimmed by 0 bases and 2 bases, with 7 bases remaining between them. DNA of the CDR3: TGTGCCAGCAGCTTGGAAATTAACACAGATACGCAGTATTTT. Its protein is CASSLEINTDTQYF.

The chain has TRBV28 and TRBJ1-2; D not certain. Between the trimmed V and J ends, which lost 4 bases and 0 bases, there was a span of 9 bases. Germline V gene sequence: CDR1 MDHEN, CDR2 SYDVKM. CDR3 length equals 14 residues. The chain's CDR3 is CASSSTTANYGYTF. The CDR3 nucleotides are TGTGCCAGCAGTTCCACCACAGCTAACTATGGCTACACCTTC.

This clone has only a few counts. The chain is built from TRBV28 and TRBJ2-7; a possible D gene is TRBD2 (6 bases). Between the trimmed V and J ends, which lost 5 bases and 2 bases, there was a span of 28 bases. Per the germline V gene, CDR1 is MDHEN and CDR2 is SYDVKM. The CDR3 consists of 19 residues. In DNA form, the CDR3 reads TGTGCCAGCAGTATACCCAGCCGGACACGGGCCCGGGGGACCTACGAGCAGTACTTC. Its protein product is CASSIPSRTRARGTYEQYF. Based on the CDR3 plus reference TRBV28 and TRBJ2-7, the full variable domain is DVKVTQSSRYLVKRTGEKVFLECVQDMDHENMFWYRQDPGLGLRLIYFSYDVKMKEKGDIPEGYSVSREKKERFSLILESASTNQTSMYLCASSIPSRTRARGTYEQYFGPGTRLTVT.

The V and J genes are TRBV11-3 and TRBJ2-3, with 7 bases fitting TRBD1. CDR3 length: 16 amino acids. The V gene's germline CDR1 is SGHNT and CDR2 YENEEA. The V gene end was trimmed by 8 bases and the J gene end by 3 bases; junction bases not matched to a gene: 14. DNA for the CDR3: TGTGCCAGCGGACCACAGGGGCCATGGAAGACAGATACGCAGTATTTT. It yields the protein CASGPQGPWKTDTQYF.

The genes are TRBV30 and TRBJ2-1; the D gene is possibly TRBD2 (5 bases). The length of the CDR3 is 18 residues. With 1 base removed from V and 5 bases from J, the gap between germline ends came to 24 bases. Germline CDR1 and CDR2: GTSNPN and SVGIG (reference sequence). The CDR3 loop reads CAWSARYGFAGPDNEQFF. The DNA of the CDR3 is TGTGCCTGGAGTGCCCGGTACGGGTTTGCGGGTCCTGACAATGAGCAGTTCTTC. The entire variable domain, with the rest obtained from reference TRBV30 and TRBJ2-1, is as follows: SQTIHQWPATLVQPVGSPLSLECTVEGTSNPNLYWYRQAAGRGLQLLFYSVGIGQISSEVPQNLSASRPQDRQFILSSKKLLLSDSGFYLCAWSARYGFAGPDNEQFFGPGTRLTVL.

CDR3 bases: TGTGCCAGCAGCTGGCCGGGACTAGCGGCCGAGCAGTACTTC. Translated, it gives CASSWPGLAAEQYF. This chain joins TRBV5-4 and TRBJ2-7, with 11 bases matching TRBD2. This CDR3 region has 14 residues. The V gene's germline CDR1 is SGHNT and CDR2 YYREEE (reference sequence). V lost 3 bases and J lost 6; bases outside the gene matches: 5.

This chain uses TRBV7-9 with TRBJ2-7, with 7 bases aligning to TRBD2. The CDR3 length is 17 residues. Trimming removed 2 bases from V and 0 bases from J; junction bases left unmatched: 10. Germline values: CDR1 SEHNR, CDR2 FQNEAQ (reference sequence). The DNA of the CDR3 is TGTGCCAGCAGCTTAAGGCGGGGGACGGCGAGCTCCTACGAGCAGTACTTC. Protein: CASSLRRGTASSYEQYF.

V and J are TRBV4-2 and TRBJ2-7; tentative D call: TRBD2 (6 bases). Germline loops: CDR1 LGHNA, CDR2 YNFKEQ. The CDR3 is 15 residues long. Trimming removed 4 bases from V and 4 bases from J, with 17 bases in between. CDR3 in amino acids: CASSPDYPTEYEQYF. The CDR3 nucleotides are TGTGCCAGCAGCCCGGACTACCCGACCGAGTACGAGCAGTACTTC.

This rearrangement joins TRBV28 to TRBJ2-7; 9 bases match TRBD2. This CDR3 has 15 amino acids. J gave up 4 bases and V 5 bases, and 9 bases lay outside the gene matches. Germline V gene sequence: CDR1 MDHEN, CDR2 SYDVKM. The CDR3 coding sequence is TGTGCCAGCAGTGGACTAGCGAGAAAGAATTACGAGCAGTACTTC. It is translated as CASSGLARKNYEQYF. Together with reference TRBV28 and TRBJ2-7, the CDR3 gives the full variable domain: DVKVTQSSRYLVKRTGEKVFLECVQDMDHENMFWYRQDPGLGLRLIYFSYDVKMKEKGDIPEGYSVSREKKERFSLILESASTNQTSMYLCASSGLARKNYEQYFGPGTRLTVT.

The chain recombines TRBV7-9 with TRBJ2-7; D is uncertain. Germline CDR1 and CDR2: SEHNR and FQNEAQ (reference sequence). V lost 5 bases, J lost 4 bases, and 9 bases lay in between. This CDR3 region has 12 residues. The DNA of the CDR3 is TGTGCCAGCAGCGCCCCAGGTTACGAGCAGTACTTC. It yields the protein CASSAPGYEQYF.

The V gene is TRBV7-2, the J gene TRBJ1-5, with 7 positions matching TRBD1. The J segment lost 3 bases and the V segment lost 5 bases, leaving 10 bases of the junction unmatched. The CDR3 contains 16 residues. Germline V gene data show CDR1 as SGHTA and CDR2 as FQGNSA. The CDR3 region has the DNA TGTGCCAGCAGCATAGGCGGCGGGACAGCCAATCAGCCCCAGCATTTT. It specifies CASSIGGGTANQPQHF.